A selection of T cell receptor beta chains follows, all from one sample in a study of post-analysis software for immune sequencing data. TCRdb fed the PCR reads into MiXCR, producing one record per CDR3 protein. The sample comprises just over 250,000 distinct CDR3 sequences, 36% of which are singletons, and under 5% rests with the top ten. Sequencing was performed on blood. The receptors shown here come from a girl aged 5 to 17 with multiple sclerosis. CDR3s include the opening cysteine and the closing phenylalanine or tryptophan. The D gene is left open where the match is weak. Some rows have no size entry. The others give once, few or many, or a class for an expanded clone.

CDR3 DNA	CDR3 protein	clone size	D gene	V gene	J gene
TGTGCCAGCAGCTTGGAGGTTCAGGGCCCCCGAGGCTACACCTTC	CASSLEVQGPRGYTF	many	.	TRBV5-5	TRBJ1-2
TGTGCCAGCAGCTTACGAGGAGCGACGGTTTACAATGAGCAGTTCTTC	CASSLRGATVYNEQFF	.	.	TRBV13	TRBJ2-1
TGCAGCGTTAGGGACCAACAAGAGACCCAGTACTTC	CSVRDQQETQYF	.	.	TRBV29-1	TRBJ2-5
TGTGCCAGCGGGGTGCTCGGGGCTCATACGCAGTATTTT	CASGVLGAHTQYF	.	.	TRBV27	TRBJ2-3
TGTGCCGGACGGAGAGGACCATATGAGCAGTTCTTC	CAGRRGPYEQFF	.	.	TRBV30	TRBJ2-1
TGTGCCAGCAGCTCCAAGTCCACAGATACGCAGTATTTT	CASSSKSTDTQYF	many	.	TRBV13	TRBJ2-3
TGTGCCAGTAGTATTTCGGCAGGTAGCAATCAGCCCCAGCATTTT	CASSISAGSNQPQHF	.	.	TRBV19	TRBJ1-5
TGTGCCAGCAGTTTTTCGGGACAGAGCAATCAGCCCCAGCATTTT	CASSFSGQSNQPQHF	many	TRBD1	TRBV27	TRBJ1-5
TGTGCCAGCAGCTTAGGGGACAGGAGGAACTACGAGCAGTACTTC	CASSLGDRRNYEQYF	.	TRBD1	TRBV5-4	TRBJ2-7
TGCGCCAGCAGCTTGGAAAGGGGGAACACTGAAGCTTTCTTT	CASSLERGNTEAFF	.	.	TRBV5-1	TRBJ1-1
TGTGCCAGCAGTTTAGGAGGGAGGGACGCGACTCAGCCCCAGCATTTT	CASSLGGRDATQPQHF	.	.	TRBV28	TRBJ1-5
TGTGCCAGCAGCCTATACAGGGGGCGCGGCACAGATACGCAGTATTTT	CASSLYRGRGTDTQYF	once	.	TRBV12-1	TRBJ2-3
TGCGCCAGCAGCTTGGAGGGGACAGGGGTGAATGGCTACACCTTC	CASSLEGTGVNGYTF	.	TRBD1	TRBV5-1	TRBJ1-2
TGTGCCAGCAGTTACGACAGGGGCTCTGAAGCTTTCTTT	CASSYDRGSEAFF	.	TRBD1	TRBV6-6	TRBJ1-1
TGTGCCAGCAGTCAGGGACAGGGGTCTAACTATGGCTACACCTTC	CASSQGQGSNYGYTF	many	TRBD1	TRBV12-3/TRBV12-4	TRBJ1-2
TGCAGTGCTAGGGGGGCCTCGGAGCGGGATGTGGATGAGCAGTTCTTC	CSARGASERDVDEQFF	many	.	TRBV20-1	TRBJ2-1
TGCAGCGTACTTAATGACGGGGGTGGCTACACCTTC	CSVLNDGGGYTF	.	.	TRBV29-1	TRBJ1-2
TGCAGTGCTAGAGCTGGGAGGGAAGAGACCCAGTACTTC	CSARAGREETQYF	many	TRBD2	TRBV20-1	TRBJ2-5
TGTGCCAGCAGTGCGAACAGGGACACTGAAGCTTTCTTT	CASSANRDTEAFF	.	.	TRBV12-3/TRBV12-4	TRBJ1-1
TGTGCCAGCAGCCAAGTGGGACAGGGGCCTTCTGGCTACACCTTC	CASSQVGQGPSGYTF	.	TRBD1	TRBV3-1	TRBJ1-2
TGCAGTGCTAGAGTAGTTAGGGGCTATGGCTACACCTTC	CSARVVRGYGYTF	few	.	TRBV20-1	TRBJ1-2
TGTGCCAGCAGCCAAGGGAAGGCAGCCGAGCAGTTCTTC	CASSQGKAAEQFF	many	.	TRBV3-1	TRBJ2-1
TGTGCCAGCAGCCCAGGGGCTGACAGGGGGTATGGCTACACCTTC	CASSPGADRGYGYTF	.	TRBD1	TRBV7-2	TRBJ1-2
TGTGCCAGCAGTCCCCGGGACCCTAGGGGGGAGACCCAGTACTTC	CASSPRDPRGETQYF	many	.	TRBV28	TRBJ2-5
TGCAGTGCTAGAGACCCCGGGCGAGGGGGAGAGACCCAGTACTTC	CSARDPGRGGETQYF	many	.	TRBV20-1	TRBJ2-5
TGCAGTGCTAGAGAGCCGGGGTACACTGAAGCTTTCTTT	CSAREPGYTEAFF	few	.	TRBV20-1	TRBJ1-1
TGCGCCAGCAGTCCTCGAGAGGGGTGGACCTACAATGAGCAGTTCTTC	CASSPREGWTYNEQFF	many	.	TRBV5-1	TRBJ2-1
TGCGCCAACAGCCAAGATGAGGGGGGGTCCCTCCACTTT	CANSQDEGGSLHF	.	.	TRBV4-1	TRBJ1-6
TGCAGTGCTAGAGATAGACAGAAAGAGACCCAGTACTTC	CSARDRQKETQYF	.	.	TRBV20-1	TRBJ2-5
TGCGCCAGCAGCACCGGCTCAGGTGTTCCGGAACCCCTCCACTTT	CASSTGSGVPEPLHF	.	.	TRBV5-1	TRBJ1-6
TGTGCCAGCAGCCGTCTAGCGGGAGGGCCAGATACGCAGTATTTT	CASSRLAGGPDTQYF	.	TRBD2	TRBV3-1	TRBJ2-3